The 27 T cell receptor beta chains given below trace back to one sample, sequenced in a study of shared clonotypes between healthy human individuals. This table comes from immunoSEQ multiplex PCR, and its TCRdb copy is limited to in-frame clones, with some not included. This sample yields 2 million to 3 million clones, of which 85% to 95% are seen a single time; around 0.14% belongs to the top ten. Source material: naive CD4+ T cells sorted from blood. Subset: CD45RA+ positively selected. The receptor set was obtained from a man aged 18 to 35 in good health.

The rearrangement joins TRBV7-2 to TRBJ2-1, with 14 positions matching TRBD2. The germline gives CDR1 SGHTA, CDR2 FQGNSA. The CDR3 is 15 amino acids. V lost 4 bases to trimming and J lost 8 bases; unmatched junction nucleotides: 4. In DNA, the CDR3 is TGTGCCAGCAGCTCAGGACTAGCGGGGGGCGATGAGCAGTTCTTC. Protein product: CASSSGLAGGDEQFF.

This clone was counted only a few times. The chain is built from TRBV6-5 and TRBJ1-6; 7 bases are a match to TRBD1. After removal of 6 bases from V and 10 bases from J, the junction contained 9 bases not matched to a gene. CDR3 length: 14 amino acids. Germline V CDR1 and CDR2: MNHEY, SVGAGI. CDR3 DNA sequence: TGTGCCAGCAGCACCGGGACAGTTTCCTCACCCCTCCACTTT. Residues: CASSTGTVSSPLHF.

The chain employs TRBV10-3 and TRBJ2-7; unclear D gene. Germline CDR1 and CDR2: ENHRY and SYGVKD. CDR3 length: 13 amino acids. V was pared by 10 bases and J by 7 bases, with 20 bases between. This CDR3 reads CATSTSQEKEQYF. As DNA, the CDR3 is TGTGCCACTTCGACAAGCCAGGAGAAAGAGCAGTACTTC.

The gene calls are TRBV30 and TRBJ2-5; the D gene could be TRBD1 or TRBD2 (5 bases each). V was trimmed by 2 bases and J by 5 bases, leaving 9 bases between them. CDR3 size: 12 residues. Germline assignment: CDR1 GTSNPN and CDR2 SVGIG (reference sequence). The DNA of the CDR3 is TGTGCCTGGAGTTCAGGGACGGAGACCCAGTACTTC. Translated: CAWSSGTETQYF.

This chain links TRBV5-1 with TRBJ2-2, with 14 bases matching TRBD2. CDR3 length: 15 amino acids. V was pared by 6 bases and J by 5 bases, with 3 bases of the junction left unmatched. The germline gives CDR1 SGHRS, CDR2 YFSETQ. The CDR3 loop reads CASTGLAGVTGELFF. CDR3 DNA sequence: TGCGCCAGCACGGGACTAGCGGGGGTTACCGGGGAGCTGTTTTTT.

The V call is TRBV14, the J call TRBJ2-7, with no clear D. Germline loops: CDR1 SGHDN, CDR2 FVKESK. Trimming took off 0 bases at V and 7 bases at J, with 13 bases between the two ends. The CDR3 runs to 14 residues. The CDR3 DNA is TGTGCCAGCAGCCAAGATCTTCGGCGGCGGGAGCAGTACTTC. Its protein product is CASSQDLRRREQYF. The full variable domain, completed using reference TRBV14 and TRBJ2-7, is EAGVTQFPSHSVIEKGQTVTLRCDPISGHDNLYWYRRVMGKEIKFLLHFVKESKQDESGMPNNRFLAERTGGTYSTLKVQPAELEDSGVYFCASSQDLRRREQYFGPGTRLTVT.

V gene TRBV7-6 combines with J gene TRBJ2-7; 7 bases line up with TRBD1. This CDR3 region has 14 residues. Looked up from germline, CDR1 is SGHVS and CDR2 is FNYEAQ. The J segment lost 3 bases and the V segment lost 5 bases, leaving 7 bases of the junction unmatched. CDR3 DNA: TGTGCCAGCAGCCGGCTGAGGGGGCTCTACGAGCAGTACTTC. This codes for CASSRLRGLYEQYF.

V gene TRBV2 combines with J gene TRBJ2-4, with D unclear. Germline CDR1 is SNHLY and CDR2 is FYNNEI. V lost 8 bases and J 5 bases, leaving 7 bases between the germline ends. This CDR3 is built from 11 residues. The CDR3 sequence: CASGPENIQYF. CDR3 coding DNA: TGTGCCAGCGGTCCAGAAAACATTCAGTACTTC.

This chain uses TRBV11-2 with TRBJ1-3; tentatively, D is TRBD1 (5 bases). The CDR3 totals 19 residues. Per the germline V gene, CDR1 is SGHAT and CDR2 is FQNNGV. V was shortened by 3 bases and J by 3 bases, with 24 bases between the two germline ends. In nucleotides, the CDR3 is TGTGCCAGCAGCTTCTCAGGACTCATAGGGGCCTTGGTTGGAAACACCATATATTTT. It codes for CASSFSGLIGALVGNTIYF.

This clone was picked up one time. The chain combines TRBV6-5 with TRBJ2-3, with a weak D call TRBD1 (7 bases). Germline V CDR1 and CDR2: MNHEY, SVGAGI. Deletions cut 6 bases from V and 5 bases from J, with 18 bases between. There are 15 residues in the CDR3. The CDR3 protein is CASSRGGTAQDTQYF. CDR3 sequence (DNA): TGTGCCAGCAGCAGAGGGGGGACAGCACAAGATACGCAGTATTTT.

The J gene is TRBJ1-2, the V gene TRBV11-2, with D hard to call. The CDR3 is made up of 14 amino acids. Germline values: CDR1 SGHAT, CDR2 FQNNGV. V dropped 1 base and J dropped 2 bases, with 8 bases sitting between them. The CDR3 loop reads CASSLGVGNYGYTF. The CDR3 DNA reads TGTGCCAGCAGCTTAGGGGTAGGGAACTATGGCTACACCTTC.

The chain recombines TRBV5-6 with TRBJ2-3, with D possibly matching TRBD1 (5 bases). Between the trimmed V and J ends, which lost 4 bases and 1 base, there was a span of 16 bases. The CDR3 totals 16 residues. The germline V gene has CDR1 SGHDT and CDR2 YYEEEE. The DNA of the CDR3 is TGTGCCAGCAGCCTCCGCAGGGTAGGTGGCACAGATACGCAGTATTTT. This translates into CASSLRRVGGTDTQYF.

V gene TRBV27 combines with J gene TRBJ2-5; D gene unclear. This CDR3 has 14 residues. V was shortened by 6 bases and J by 4 bases, with 15 bases between the two germline ends. CDR1 and CDR2 from the germline V gene are MNHEY and SMNVEV (reference sequence). CDR3 in amino acids: CASSLRPRTETQYF. As DNA, the CDR3 is TGTGCCAGCAGCCTTAGACCCAGGACAGAGACCCAGTACTTC.

The chain is built from TRBV5-1 and TRBJ2-1; 9 bases align to TRBD2. CDR3 length: 15 residues. CDR1 is SGHRS, CDR2 YFSETQ, per germline. V dropped 9 bases and J dropped 5; count of bases not matched to a gene: 12. CDR3 region: CATARSSGGNNEQFF. The CDR3 bases are TGCGCCACCGCGAGGTCGAGCGGGGGGAACAATGAGCAGTTCTTC.

Points on this clone: Other nucleotide sequences from this sample produce the same CDR3. The rearrangement joins TRBV5-1 to TRBJ2-3, with TRBD1 matching 12 bases. Germline V gene data show CDR1 as SGHRS and CDR2 as YFSETQ. There are 15 residues in the CDR3. V dropped 4 bases and J dropped 6; count of bases not matched to a gene: 6. CDR3 region: CASSPGQGAQDTQYF. The CDR3 nucleotides read TGCGCCAGCAGCCCGGGACAGGGGGCGCAGGATACGCAGTATTTT.

This rearrangement joins TRBV11-3 to TRBJ1-6; D uncertain. Trimming removed 5 bases from V and 0 bases from J, with 11 bases in between. Germline V gene sequence: CDR1 SGHNT, CDR2 YENEEA. The CDR3 sequence is 16 residues long. CDR3 DNA: TGTGCCAGCAGCCTCAACCTTGGCTCCTATAATTCACCCCTCCACTTT. Its translation: CASSLNLGSYNSPLHF.

This sequence joins TRBV28 and TRBJ2-7, with TRBD1 matching 12 bases. The CDR3 contains 16 residues. Germline CDR1 reads MDHEN; CDR2 reads SYDVKM. After removal of 6 bases from V and 7 bases from J, the junction contained 13 bases not matched to a gene. CDR3 nucleotides: TGTGCCAGCAGCCTACTCCCGGGACAGGGGGCAAGTGAGCAGTACTTC. It yields the protein CASSLLPGQGASEQYF.

The chain links TRBV6-1 to TRBJ2-3, with 7 bases fitting TRBD1. The CDR3 extends over 15 amino acids. V trimming: 5 bases; J trimming: 1 base; junction bases outside the gene matches: 6. Germline V gene sequence: CDR1 MNHNS, CDR2 SASEGT. CDR3 nucleotide sequence: TGTGCCAGCAGTTTCCCGGGACAGCGCACAGATACGCAGTATTTT. Its translation: CASSFPGQRTDTQYF.

The chain joins TRBV10-3 to TRBJ1-3, with D perhaps TRBD1 (6 bases). The germline V gene has CDR1 ENHRY and CDR2 SYGVKD. The CDR3 sequence is 14 residues long. Trimming left V 4 bases short and J 8 bases short, with 15 bases between. The CDR3 is CAISASDRAHTIYF. The CDR3 DNA follows: TGTGCCATCAGTGCGTCGGACAGAGCCCACACCATATATTTT.

This chain connects TRBV5-1 to TRBJ2-2; the D gene is possibly TRBD1 (6 bases). CDR3 length equals 14 residues. Germline loops: CDR1 SGHRS, CDR2 YFSETQ. The V end lost 0 bases, the J end lost 15 bases, and 18 bases lay between the germline ends. CDR3 amino acids: CASSLGKQQGMMFF. The CDR3 coding sequence is TGCGCCAGCAGCTTGGGTAAACAACAGGGAATGATGTTTTTT.

Notes on this clone: This same CDR3 is encoded by further DNA sequences in the sample. The chain uses TRBV10-3 and TRBJ2-7, with no clear D. Germline CDR1 is ENHRY and CDR2 is SYGVKD. This CDR3 spans 14 amino acids. Trimming cost V 0 bases and J 2 bases, with 8 bases left between them. CDR3 sequence: CAISESNGAYEQYF. The CDR3 DNA follows: TGTGCCATCAGTGAGTCGAATGGTGCCTACGAGCAGTACTTC.

The CDR3 DNA sequence: TGTGCCAGCAGCTTACGTTGGGGTAATGAGCAGTTCTTC. Translation: CASSLRWGNEQFF. The chain couples TRBV7-9 to TRBJ2-1; D gene unclear. The CDR3 length is 13 residues. Trimming stripped 2 bases from V and 7 bases from J, with 9 bases between. CDR1 is SEHNR, CDR2 FQNEAQ, per germline (reference sequence).

V usage is TRBV4-2 and J usage is TRBJ2-3; TRBD2 agrees at 7 bases. V shed 3 bases and J 3 bases; nucleotides not matched to a gene: 15. Germline V gene sequence: CDR1 LGHNA, CDR2 YNFKEQ. The CDR3 spans 18 residues. CDR3 protein: CASSQGLPGGSRTDTQYF. The CDR3 DNA follows: TGTGCCAGCAGCCAGGGTCTTCCCGGCGGGAGTCGAACAGATACGCAGTATTTT.

The chain links TRBV18 to TRBJ2-1; 8 bases agree with TRBD2. This CDR3 has 16 amino acids. The V gene end was trimmed by 0 bases and the J gene end by 7 bases; junction bases not matched to a gene: 8. Germline-derived CDR1 and CDR2 are KGHSH and LQKENI. The CDR3 nucleotides are TGTGCCAGCTCACCACCCCCAGCGGGGGTTCGGAATGAGCAGTTCTTC. Translating it yields CASSPPPAGVRNEQFF.

The rearrangement uses TRBV6-6 and TRBJ2-4; D remains unclear. Trimming removed 4 bases from V and 9 bases from J, with 4 bases in between. Germline lookup yields CDR1 MNHNY and CDR2 SVGAGI (reference sequence). The CDR3 has 10 residues. CDR3 nucleotide sequence: TGTGCCAGCAGTTCCGGCATTCAGTACTTC. It yields the protein CASSSGIQYF.

This clone was seen once. CDR3 in DNA: TGTGCCTGGAGAGCCTGGGCGGGCTCTGGGGCCAACGTCCTGACTTTC. Protein sequence: CAWRAWAGSGANVLTF. The V and J genes are TRBV30 and TRBJ2-6; tentative D call: TRBD2 (5 bases). With 3 bases removed from V and 0 bases from J, the gap between germline ends came to 12 bases. The CDR3 runs 16 residues. CDR1 is GTSNPN, CDR2 SVGIG, per germline (reference sequence).

The rearrangement links TRBV9 to TRBJ1-2; the D is unclear. CDR3 length: 12 residues. Per the germline V gene, CDR1 is SGDLS and CDR2 is YYNGEE. V was pared by 4 bases and J by 10 bases, with 14 bases between. The CDR3 DNA sequence: TGTGCCAGCAGCCCCGGCCTGGGCCTCTACACCTTC. Its protein product is CASSPGLGLYTF.